This TCR beta chain was recorded in a study of cytomegalovirus exposure and HLA in healthy donors. These donors, healthy bone marrow donors, were studied. 13 Jbeta primers and 60 Vbeta primers were used for the PCR. Produced via immunoSEQ multiplex PCR; TCRdb's table is partial and in-frame only. Of 100,000 or so clones in the sample, around 63% are singletons; the top ten hold approximately 3%. As for this clone: Its target is unknown.

CDR3 size: 15 residues. CDR1 MNHNY and CDR2 SVGAGI come from the germline V gene (reference sequence). General study results and limits: Researchers had no immune exposure information except CMV serostatus available.

The origin of this receptor is a man younger than 45 in good health and CMV-seronegative. This chain joins TRBV6-6 and TRBJ2-5; 9 nucleotides line up with TRBD1. The DNA end is more similar to TRBJ2-7, so the J call may be wrong. The sample consisted of PBMCs. The CDR3 nucleotides read TGTGCCAGCGGGGGATCCGGGACAGGGTCCTACGAGCAGTACTTC. It codes for CASGGSGTGSYEQYF.